Sequencing of this TCR beta chain was carried out in a study of T cell responses to AZD1222 COVID-19 vaccine. Whole-study findings and limits: Increased Spike-specific TCR breadth and depth were observed after two AZD1222 doses. Among those given AZD1222, only 5 to 7 were seropositive at baseline.

The V gene's germline CDR1 is MNHEY and CDR2 SMNVEV (reference sequence). This CDR3 has 13 amino acids. V lost 5 bases to trimming and J lost 8 bases, with 15 bases between them. The assay was immunoSEQ multiplex PCR, and TCRdb's table has in-frame clones only and misses some. The sample consists of about 120,000 clones, approximately 84% of them appearing once. The sample holds a few counts of this clone. Its antigen remains unidentified. Sequenced material: peripheral blood, taken on day 0 of AZD1222 vaccination. The TCR comes from an adult in good health. This chain uses TRBV27 with TRBJ1-2; tentatively, D is TRBD1 (5 bases). CDR3 residues: CASSTLAKGGYTF. The CDR3 DNA reads as TGTGCCAGCAGTACTTTGGCCAAGGGGGGCTACACCTTC.